This TCR beta chain was documented in a study of cytomegalovirus exposure and HLA in healthy donors. Overall study: Drawn from HLA-typed donors, about 85 million unique TCRs were held in an early data release. When just under 400 donors were genotyped, roughly four fifths of them were found to fall in the Caucasian-associated ancestry cluster.

PCR amplification relied on 60 Vbeta primers (plus 13 Jbeta primers). Clones were sequenced by immunoSEQ multiplex PCR, and TCRdb holds only the in-frame ones, with some missing. The sample lists approximately 130,000 clones; over 75% were seen once. This CDR3 region has 14 residues. Germline-derived CDR1 and CDR2 are MGHRA and YSYEKL. The ends lost 0 bases at V and 10 bases at J; junction bases unmatched: 6. The sequence derives from a man aged 18 to 30 in good health and CMV-seropositive. The V gene is TRBV4-1, the J gene TRBJ2-1, with 7 positions matching TRBD2. Sequencing input: PBMCs. The CDR3 region is CASSQDGLADEQFF. DNA for the CDR3: TGCGCCAGCAGCCAAGACGGGCTAGCGGACGAGCAGTTCTTC.